This T cell receptor beta chain was recorded in a study of metastatic and nonmetastatic thyroid tumors. In the study overall: It was across blood and tumor or nodule tissue from malignant and benign thyroid patients that repertoires were compared.

Original data processing: The study took CDR3 differences across clinicopathological groups and made a distant-metastasis classifier for papillary thyroid cancer from them. TCRdb re-clonotyped the PCR reads via MiXCR. The V and J calls were determined by TCRdb, not by the authors. The sample consists of 40,000 to 50,000 clones, roughly 4% of them appearing once. This clone was observed a handful of times. V lost 4 bases to trimming and J lost 6 bases; unmatched junction nucleotides: 7. This CDR3 comprises 16 residues. From germline, CDR1 is MNHNS and CDR2 SASEGT. Patients underwent thyroid surgery, and none had received any treatment before it.

The TCR was taken from a female donor with papillary thyroid cancer or a benign thyroid nodule (not recorded which). Some clones in this sample may be carry-over from other donors' samples. V gene TRBV6-1 combines with J gene TRBJ2-1; TRBD2 aligns across 12 bases. Sequenced: blood. As DNA, the CDR3 is TGTGCCAGCAGTGGCAAGGGACTAGCGGGTACCAATGAGCAGTTCTTC. It specifies CASSGKGLAGTNEQFF.